The 30 T cell receptor beta chains below come from one sample, sequenced in a study of cytomegalovirus exposure and HLA in healthy donors. The assay was immunoSEQ multiplex PCR, and TCRdb's table has in-frame clones only and misses some. The sample records about 220,000 clones, 90% to 95% being singletons. The sequenced sample was PBMCs. The receptor set was obtained from a woman between 18 and 30 years old in good health and CMV-seronegative.

V and J are TRBV28 and TRBJ1-3, with D unclear. The CDR3 spans 12 residues. The germline CDR1 and CDR2 sequences are MDHEN and SYDVKM. Trimming left V 5 bases short and J 6 bases short, with 8 bases between. The CDR3 DNA reads as TGTGCCAGCAGTCGACTCCTAAACACCATATATTTT. Translated, it gives CASSRLLNTIYF.

V usage is TRBV7-2 and J usage is TRBJ1-5; D is possibly TRBD1 (5 bases). The CDR3 contains 17 residues. Trimming left V 1 base short and J 3 bases short, with 16 bases between. Per the germline V gene, CDR1 is SGHTA and CDR2 is FQGNSA. CDR3 sequence: CASSLVPQGSFNQPQHF. The CDR3 region has the DNA TGTGCCAGCAGCTTAGTTCCTCAGGGCAGCTTCAATCAGCCCCAGCATTTT. Looking up the rest from reference TRBV7-2 and TRBJ1-5 gives the full variable domain: GAGVSQSPSNKVTEKGKDVELRCDPISGHTALYWYRQSLGQGLEFLIYFQGNSAPDKSGLPSDRFSAERTGGSVSTLTIQRTQQEDSAVYLCASSLVPQGSFNQPQHFGDGTRLSIL.

V is TRBV2 and J is TRBJ1-2; D is perhaps TRBD1 (6 bases). Trimming pared 3 bases from V and 4 bases from J, leaving 15 bases between. Looked up from germline, CDR1 is SNHLY and CDR2 is FYNNEI. The CDR3 runs to 15 residues. The DNA of the CDR3 is TGTGCCAGCAGTGATAAGGGGGTTCCCTCCTATGGCTACACCTTC. The encoded protein is CASSDKGVPSYGYTF.

This chain links TRBV25-1 with TRBJ2-5; TRBD2 agrees at 8 bases. Losses at the gene ends were 3 bases for V and 3 bases for J; bases not matched to a gene: 3. The germline V gene encodes CDR1 MGHDK and CDR2 SYGVNS. CDR3 length: 14 amino acids. Here the CDR3 DNA reads TGTGCCAGCAGTGACTTTAGCGGGGAAGAGACCCAGTACTTC. It encodes CASSDFSGEETQYF.

DNA for the CDR3: TGTGCTAGTGGTGTTTTCGGCAATGAGCAGTTCTTC. As protein: CASGVFGNEQFF. The gene calls are TRBV12-5 and TRBJ2-1; D is unresolved. Trimming left V 5 bases short and J 6 bases short, with 8 bases between. The CDR3 is made up of 12 amino acids. The germline V gene encodes CDR1 LGHNT and CDR2 FRNRAP.

The rearrangement uses TRBV5-1 and TRBJ1-6; D perhaps matches TRBD1 (6 bases). V was pared by 0 bases and J by 0 bases, with 10 bases between. Germline CDR1 is SGHRS and CDR2 is YFSETQ. The CDR3 runs 17 residues. The CDR3 DNA sequence: TGCGCCAGCAGCTTGGGACAGGAGAGCTCCTATAATTCACCCCTCCACTTT. It specifies CASSLGQESSYNSPLHF.

The chain joins TRBV10-1 to TRBJ1-1; D is perhaps TRBD1 (6 bases). Between the trimmed V and J ends, which lost 2 bases and 4 bases, there was a span of 11 bases. CDR1 and CDR2 from the germline V gene are WNHNN and SYGVQD (reference sequence). The CDR3 runs to 14 residues. Here the CDR3 reads CASSERDKTTEAFF. CDR3 DNA: TGCGCCAGCAGTGAGAGGGACAAAACCACTGAAGCTTTCTTT.

The chain has TRBV5-6 and TRBJ1-3; D ambiguous. This CDR3 comprises 15 residues. V was pared by 2 bases and J by 0 bases, with 9 bases between. In germline, CDR1 is SGHDT, CDR2 YYEEEE. DNA of the CDR3: TGTGCCAGCAGCTTTATAACAGCCTCTGGAAACACCATATATTTT. It codes for CASSFITASGNTIYF.

V usage is TRBV30 and J usage is TRBJ1-2; D gene uncertain. The V end lost 5 bases, the J end lost 2 bases, and 12 bases lay between the germline ends. The CDR3 sequence is 13 residues long. Germline CDR1 reads GTSNPN; CDR2 reads SVGIG (reference sequence). DNA of the CDR3: TGTGCCTGGGGACCGGGAAGAAACTATGGCTACACCTTC. Translated: CAWGPGRNYGYTF. The complete variable domain, with remaining parts taken from reference TRBV30 and TRBJ1-2, reads SQTIHQWPATLVQPVGSPLSLECTVEGTSNPNLYWYRQAAGRGLQLLFYSVGIGQISSEVPQNLSASRPQDRQFILSSKKLLLSDSGFYLCAWGPGRNYGYTFGSGTRLTVV.

The gene calls are TRBV5-1 and TRBJ1-2; TRBD1 aligns across 7 bases. The J segment lost 2 bases and the V segment lost 2 bases, leaving 3 bases of the junction unmatched. This CDR3 comprises 14 residues. The germline gives CDR1 SGHRS, CDR2 YFSETQ. CDR3 coding DNA: TGCGCCAGCAGCTTACAGGGGATCAACTATGGCTACACCTTC. Protein sequence: CASSLQGINYGYTF.

The chain couples TRBV5-1 to TRBJ2-3, with a tentative D call TRBD2 (5 bases). CDR1 and CDR2 from the germline V gene are SGHRS and YFSETQ. Deletions cut 7 bases from V and 2 bases from J, with 14 bases between. This CDR3 is 14 amino acids long. CDR3 sequence (DNA): TGCGCCAGCGCCATTGAGGGCACCACAGATACGCAGTATTTT. Translating gives CASAIEGTTDTQYF.

This chain links TRBV7-7 with TRBJ2-7; D is undetermined. The germline V gene encodes CDR1 SSHAT and CDR2 FNYEAQ (reference sequence). CDR3 length: 14 residues. V lost 5 bases and J 7 bases, leaving 18 bases between the germline ends. The CDR3 loop is CASSLRGFADEQYF. DNA for the CDR3: TGTGCCAGCAGCCTTAGAGGTTTCGCGGATGAGCAGTACTTC.

This sequence joins TRBV19 and TRBJ2-7, with D perhaps TRBD1 (6 bases). The CDR3 covers 14 residues. Trimming removed 4 bases from V and 3 bases from J, with 13 bases in between. Germline V gene sequence: CDR1 LNHDA, CDR2 SQIVND (reference sequence). CDR3 nucleotides: TGTGCCAGTAGTAAGGGACATCGTAACTACGAGCAGTACTTC. Amino acid sequence: CASSKGHRNYEQYF. The whole variable domain, remainder taken from reference TRBV19 and TRBJ2-7, is DGGITQSPKYLFRKEGQNVTLSCEQNLNHDAMYWYRQDPGQGLRLIYYSQIVNDFQKGDIAEGYSVSREKKESFPLTVTSAQKNPTAFYLCASSKGHRNYEQYFGPGTRLTVT.

The chain has TRBV10-1 and TRBJ1-5, with 9 bases identical to TRBD1. From germline, CDR1 is WNHNN and CDR2 SYGVQD (reference sequence). There are 15 residues in the CDR3. J gave up 3 bases and V 9 bases, and 9 bases lay outside the gene matches. The CDR3 region is CASYRGPLDNQPQHF. CDR3 in DNA: TGCGCCAGTTACAGGGGGCCCTTAGACAATCAGCCCCAGCATTTT.

This chain uses TRBV28 with TRBJ2-3; D is perhaps TRBD1 (6 bases). There are 14 residues in the CDR3. Per germline, CDR1 MDHEN and CDR2 SYDVKM. V gave up 5 bases and J gave up 0 bases, with 9 bases separating them. CDR3 in DNA: TGTGCCAGCAGTCAAGACAGGAGCACAGATACGCAGTATTTT. It specifies CASSQDRSTDTQYF.

The V and J genes are TRBV10-3 and TRBJ1-4; 9 nucleotides match TRBD1. CDR3 length: 14 amino acids. Trimming removed 10 bases from V and 5 bases from J; junction bases left unmatched: 8. From germline, CDR1 is ENHRY and CDR2 SYGVKD. Written as DNA, the CDR3 is TGTGCCACCAAAGCCGGGACAGGGAATGAAAAACTGTTTTTT. Translating gives CATKAGTGNEKLFF.

The chain recombines TRBV19 with TRBJ2-7; 11 bases fit TRBD2. Trimming took 5 bases from V and 3 from J; bases not matched to a gene: 6. The CDR3 extends over 15 amino acids. CDR1 and CDR2 from the germline V gene are LNHDA and SQIVND (reference sequence). The CDR3: CASSPGTSGYYEQYF. In DNA, the CDR3 is TGTGCCAGTAGTCCCGGGACTAGCGGATACTACGAGCAGTACTTC.

Regarding this clone: A read error may account for a junction end that differs from germline. This sequence joins TRBV28 and TRBJ2-4, with TRBD1 matching over 10 bases. CDR3 length: 14 amino acids. Germline lookup yields CDR1 MDHEN and CDR2 SYDVKM. CDR3 sequence (DNA): TGTGCCAGCAGGCCCGACAGGGGGCTCTCCCGGTTGGGATTC. This gives the protein CASRPDRGLSRLGF.

V gene TRBV18 combines with J gene TRBJ2-7, with D possibly matching TRBD1 (6 bases). V lost 6 bases and J lost 1, with 16 bases in between. The CDR3 runs to 15 residues. Germline assignment: CDR1 KGHSH and CDR2 LQKENI. For the CDR3, the DNA is TGTGCCAGCTCCTACGAAAAGACAGGTTCCTACGAGCAGTACTTC. Translating gives CASSYEKTGSYEQYF.

This chain uses TRBV5-1 with TRBJ2-2; TRBD1 matches 7 bases. In germline, CDR1 is SGHRS, CDR2 YFSETQ. The CDR3 runs 14 residues. V was pared by 3 bases and J by 3 bases, with 2 bases of the junction left unmatched. The CDR3 protein is CASSSGTDTGELFF. For the CDR3, the DNA is TGCGCCAGCAGCTCCGGGACAGACACCGGGGAGCTGTTTTTT. Drawing the rest from reference TRBV5-1 and TRBJ2-2, the complete variable domain is KAGVTQTPRYLIKTRGQQVTLSCSPISGHRSVSWYQQTPGQGLQFLFEYFSETQRNKGNFPGRFSGRQFSNSRSEMNVSTLELGDSALYLCASSSGTDTGELFFGEGSRLTVL.

V usage is TRBV11-2 and J usage is TRBJ1-1; D unresolved. Germline V gene data show CDR1 as SGHAT and CDR2 as FQNNGV. V was trimmed by 5 bases and J by 1 base, leaving 14 bases between them. CDR3 length equals 15 residues. This CDR3 is CASSGGTGQNTEAFF. In nucleotides, the CDR3 is TGTGCCAGCAGCGGTGGCACTGGGCAGAACACTGAAGCTTTCTTT.

The V call is TRBV28, the J call TRBJ2-7, with 7 positions matching TRBD2. CDR1 and CDR2 (germline): MDHEN, SYDVKM. This CDR3 has 17 residues. The V gene end was trimmed by 4 bases and the J gene end by 0 bases; junction bases not matched to a gene: 12. In nucleotides, the CDR3 is TGTGCCAGCAGTTCGACGGGGGGACCTCTATTCTCCTACGAGCAGTACTTC. Translating it yields CASSSTGGPLFSYEQYF.

The chain combines TRBV11-2 with TRBJ1-3; D is undetermined. This CDR3 spans 14 amino acids. Germline CDR1 SGHAT, CDR2 FQNNGV. V gave up 5 bases and J gave up 0 bases, with 8 bases separating them. This CDR3 reads CASSPGSSGNTIYF. The CDR3 region has the DNA TGTGCCAGCAGCCCAGGTTCCTCTGGAAACACCATATATTTT.

This clone was seen once. This sequence joins TRBV6-5 and TRBJ2-7; 16 bases match TRBD2. The CDR3 totals 16 residues. Trimming cost V 4 bases and J 1 base; bases outside gene matches: 1. Germline V gives CDR1 MNHEY, CDR2 SVGAGI. Written as DNA, the CDR3 is TGTGCCAGCAGTTGGGGACTAGCGGGAGGGTCCTACGAGCAGTACTTC. Translating gives CASSWGLAGGSYEQYF.

The chain is built from TRBV5-5 and TRBJ2-7; the match to TRBD2 covers 7 bases. The germline V gene has CDR1 SGHKS and CDR2 YYEKEE (reference sequence). This CDR3 region has 14 residues. V lost 2 bases to trimming and J lost 4 bases; unmatched junction nucleotides: 6. The CDR3 DNA reads as TGTGCCAGCAGCTTTGCGTTGGGGGGGTACGAGCAGTACTTC. It translates to CASSFALGGYEQYF.

V and J are TRBV28 and TRBJ1-5; D is uncertain. Germline CDR1 and CDR2: MDHEN and SYDVKM. Between the trimmed V and J ends, which lost 7 bases and 2 bases, there was a span of 15 bases. The CDR3 extends over 15 amino acids. The CDR3 sequence is CASTAAPAGNQPQHF. In DNA form, the CDR3 reads TGTGCCAGCACCGCGGCACCTGCGGGCAATCAGCCCCAGCATTTT.

This rearrangement joins TRBV10-3 to TRBJ1-1, with D possibly being TRBD1 (6 bases). Per germline, CDR1 ENHRY and CDR2 SYGVKD. This CDR3 has 16 residues. Trimming took off 3 bases at V and 0 bases at J, with 14 bases between the two ends. The CDR3 sequence: CAISERGGALNTEAFF. The DNA of the CDR3 is TGTGCCATCAGTGAACGGGGGGGGGCCTTGAACACTGAAGCTTTCTTT.

The chain employs TRBV5-1 and TRBJ2-1; 9 nucleotides align to TRBD2. Trimming took 2 bases from V and 2 from J; bases not matched to a gene: 5. Germline V lookup: CDR1 SGHRS, CDR2 YFSETQ. CDR3 size: 16 residues. The CDR3 region is CASSLRVAGAYNEQFF. In nucleotides, the CDR3 is TGCGCCAGCAGCTTAAGGGTAGCGGGAGCCTACAATGAGCAGTTCTTC.

The genes are TRBV5-5 and TRBJ2-7, with TRBD2 matching over 9 bases. The germline V gene has CDR1 SGHKS and CDR2 YYEKEE (reference sequence). The CDR3 totals 15 residues. V trimming: 0 bases; J trimming: 2 bases; junction bases outside the gene matches: 3. The CDR3 DNA sequence: TGTGCCAGCAGCTTGGCGGGCGGGAGGGCCTACGAGCAGTACTTC. It translates to CASSLAGGRAYEQYF.

V is TRBV30 and J is TRBJ1-2, with a weak D call TRBD1 (5 bases). This CDR3 has 13 residues. In germline, CDR1 is GTSNPN, CDR2 SVGIG (reference sequence). The ends were cut back, 6 bases at V and 4 bases at J, with 15 bases in the middle. CDR3 DNA sequence: TGTGCCTGCCAGGGAAGAGGTGTCTATGGCTACACCTTC. It encodes CACQGRGVYGYTF.